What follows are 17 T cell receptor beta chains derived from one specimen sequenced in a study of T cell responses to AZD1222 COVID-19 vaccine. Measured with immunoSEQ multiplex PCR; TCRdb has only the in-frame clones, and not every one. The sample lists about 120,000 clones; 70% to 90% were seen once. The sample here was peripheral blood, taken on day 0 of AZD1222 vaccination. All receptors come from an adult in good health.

CDR3 nucleotides: TGTGCCAGCAGCCCCGGGACATTCGTTAGCACAGATACGCAGTATTTT. Translation gives CASSPGTFVSTDTQYF. The V call is TRBV7-9, the J call TRBJ2-3, with a possible D match to TRBD1 (6 bases). Trimming took 5 bases from V and 0 from J, leaving 15 bases between them. CDR1 and CDR2 (germline): SEHNR, FQNEAQ (reference sequence). The CDR3 is 16 amino acids.

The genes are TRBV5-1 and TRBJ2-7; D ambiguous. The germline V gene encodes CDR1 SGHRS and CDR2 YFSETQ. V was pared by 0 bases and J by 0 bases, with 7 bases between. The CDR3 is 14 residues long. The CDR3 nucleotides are TGCGCCAGCAGCTTGGAAGGCATCTCCTACGAGCAGTACTTC. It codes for CASSLEGISYEQYF.

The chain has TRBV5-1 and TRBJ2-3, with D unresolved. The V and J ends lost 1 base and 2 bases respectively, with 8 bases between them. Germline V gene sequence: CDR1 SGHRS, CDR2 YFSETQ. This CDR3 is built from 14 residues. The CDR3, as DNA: TGCGCCAGCAGCTTGTTCGAGGACACAGATACGCAGTATTTT. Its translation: CASSLFEDTDTQYF.

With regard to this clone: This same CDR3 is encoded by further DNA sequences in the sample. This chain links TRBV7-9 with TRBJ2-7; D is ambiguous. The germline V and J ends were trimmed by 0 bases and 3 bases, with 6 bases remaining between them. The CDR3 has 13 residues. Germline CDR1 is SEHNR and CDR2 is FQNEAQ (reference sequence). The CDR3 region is CASSLAPLYEQYF. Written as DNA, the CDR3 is TGTGCCAGCAGCTTAGCGCCCCTCTACGAGCAGTACTTC.

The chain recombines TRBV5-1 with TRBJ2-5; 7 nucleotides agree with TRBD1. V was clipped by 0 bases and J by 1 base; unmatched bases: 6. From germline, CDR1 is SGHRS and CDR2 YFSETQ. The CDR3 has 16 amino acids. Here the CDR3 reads CASSLAAGTAQETQYF. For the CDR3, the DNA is TGCGCCAGCAGCTTGGCCGCCGGGACAGCCCAAGAGACCCAGTACTTC.

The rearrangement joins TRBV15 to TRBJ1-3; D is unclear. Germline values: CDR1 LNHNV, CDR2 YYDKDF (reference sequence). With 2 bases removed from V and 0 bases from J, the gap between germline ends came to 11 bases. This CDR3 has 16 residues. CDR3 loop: CATSRYGRSSGNTIYF. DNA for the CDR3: TGTGCCACCAGCAGATACGGACGAAGCTCTGGAAACACCATATATTTT.

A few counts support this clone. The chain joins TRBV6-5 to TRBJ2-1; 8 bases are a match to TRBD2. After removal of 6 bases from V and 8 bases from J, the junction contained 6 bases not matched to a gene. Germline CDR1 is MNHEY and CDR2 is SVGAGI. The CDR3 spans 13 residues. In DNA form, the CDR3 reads TGTGCCAGCAGCGCTGGACTAGCCTATGAGCAGTTCTTC. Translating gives CASSAGLAYEQFF.

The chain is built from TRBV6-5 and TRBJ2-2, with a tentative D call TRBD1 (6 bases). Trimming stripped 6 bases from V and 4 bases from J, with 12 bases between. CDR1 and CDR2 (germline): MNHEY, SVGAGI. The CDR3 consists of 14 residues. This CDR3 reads CASRTTGSTGELFF. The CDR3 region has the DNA TGTGCCAGCAGGACGACAGGAAGCACCGGGGAGCTGTTTTTT.

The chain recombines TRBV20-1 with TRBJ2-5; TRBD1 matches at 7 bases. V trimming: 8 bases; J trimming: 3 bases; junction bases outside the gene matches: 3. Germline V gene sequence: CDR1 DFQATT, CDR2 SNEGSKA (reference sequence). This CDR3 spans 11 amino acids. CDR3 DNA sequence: TGCAGTACAGGGGTTGAAGAGACCCAGTACTTC. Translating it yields CSTGVEETQYF.

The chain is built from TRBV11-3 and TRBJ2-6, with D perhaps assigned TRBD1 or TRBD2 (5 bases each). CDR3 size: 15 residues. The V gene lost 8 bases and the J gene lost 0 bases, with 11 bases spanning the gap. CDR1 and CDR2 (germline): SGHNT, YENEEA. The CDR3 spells CASREGSSGANVLTF. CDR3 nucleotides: TGTGCCAGCCGCGAGGGGAGCTCTGGGGCCAACGTCCTGACTTTC.

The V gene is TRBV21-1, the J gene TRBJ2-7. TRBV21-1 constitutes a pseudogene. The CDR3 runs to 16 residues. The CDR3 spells CASSRGPEVPGGEQYF. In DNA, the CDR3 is TGTGCCAGCAGCCGAGGGCCAGAAGTTCCTGGGGGCGAGCAGTACTTC.

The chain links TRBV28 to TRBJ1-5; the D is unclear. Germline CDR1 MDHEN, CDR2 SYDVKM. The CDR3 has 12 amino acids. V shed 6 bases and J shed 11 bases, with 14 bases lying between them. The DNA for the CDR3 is TGTGCCAGCAGGTTGGGGTTCACGGCCCAGCATTTT. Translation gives CASRLGFTAQHF.

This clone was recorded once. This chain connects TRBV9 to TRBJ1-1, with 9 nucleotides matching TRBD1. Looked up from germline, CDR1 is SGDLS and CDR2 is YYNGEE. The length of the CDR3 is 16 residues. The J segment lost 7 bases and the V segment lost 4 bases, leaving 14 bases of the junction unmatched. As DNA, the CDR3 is TGTGCCAGCAGCTCCTTCCCGGGACAGGGTGGCGGTGAAGCTTTCTTT. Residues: CASSSFPGQGGGEAFF. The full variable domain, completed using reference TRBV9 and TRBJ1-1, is DSGVTQTPKHLITATGQRVTLRCSPRSGDLSVYWYQQSLDQGLQFLIQYYNGEERAKGNILERFSAQQFPDLHSELNLSSLELGDSALYFCASSSFPGQGGGEAFFGQGTRLTVV.

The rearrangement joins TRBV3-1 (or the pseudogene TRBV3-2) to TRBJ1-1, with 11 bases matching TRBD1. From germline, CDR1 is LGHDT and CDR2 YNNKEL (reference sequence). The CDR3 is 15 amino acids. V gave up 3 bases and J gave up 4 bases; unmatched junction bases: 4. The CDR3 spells CASSQAGTGGTEAFF. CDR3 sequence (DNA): TGTGCCAGCAGCCAGGCCGGGACAGGGGGCACTGAAGCTTTCTTT.

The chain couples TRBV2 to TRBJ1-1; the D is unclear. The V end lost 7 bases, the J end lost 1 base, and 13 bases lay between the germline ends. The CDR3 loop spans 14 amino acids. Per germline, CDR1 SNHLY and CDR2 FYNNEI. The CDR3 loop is CASKRGYENTEAFF. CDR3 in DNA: TGTGCCAGCAAGAGAGGGTACGAGAACACTGAAGCTTTCTTT.

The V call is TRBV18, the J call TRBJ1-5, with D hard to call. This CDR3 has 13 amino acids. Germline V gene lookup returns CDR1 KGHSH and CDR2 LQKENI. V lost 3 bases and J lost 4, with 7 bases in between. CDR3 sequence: CASSPSVNQPQHF. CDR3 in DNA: TGTGCCAGCTCACCCTCAGTGAATCAGCCCCAGCATTTT. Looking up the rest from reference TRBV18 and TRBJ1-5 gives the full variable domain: NAGVMQNPRHLVRRRGQEARLRCSPMKGHSHVYWYRQLPEEGLKFMVYLQKENIIDESGMPKERFSAEFPKEGPSILRIQQVVRGDSAAYFCASSPSVNQPQHFGDGTRLSIL.

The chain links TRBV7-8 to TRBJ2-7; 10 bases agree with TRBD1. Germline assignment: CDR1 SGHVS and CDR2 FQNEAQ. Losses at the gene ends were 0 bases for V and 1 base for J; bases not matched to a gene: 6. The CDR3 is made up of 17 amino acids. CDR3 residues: CASSLAPWDRGSYEQYF. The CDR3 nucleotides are TGTGCCAGCAGCTTAGCGCCTTGGGACAGGGGTTCCTACGAGCAGTACTTC. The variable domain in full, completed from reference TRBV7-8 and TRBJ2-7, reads GAGVSQSPRYKVAKRGQDVALRCDPISGHVSLFWYQQALGQGPEFLTYFQNEAQLDKSGLPSDRFFAERPEGSVSTLKIQRTQQEDSAVYLCASSLAPWDRGSYEQYFGPGTRLTVT.